A selection of T cell receptor beta chains follows, all from one sample in a study of T cell responses to AZD1222 COVID-19 vaccine. Clones were sequenced by immunoSEQ multiplex PCR, and TCRdb holds only the in-frame ones, with some missing. The sample carries about 120,000 clones, around 87% recorded once. Sequenced material: peripheral blood, taken 28 days after the second AZD1222 dose. These receptors came from an adult who received the AZD1222 COVID-19 vaccine. Each CDR3 is given with its conserved first and last residue. The order of the fields is CDR3 length, V gene, J gene, D gene, clone size, CDR3 protein, CDR3 DNA. The D gene is left open where the match is weak. Only part of the rows carry a size: once, few, many, or a class if the clone is expanded.

cdr3_length: 15
v_call: TRBV5-5
j_call: TRBJ2-7
d_call: TRBD1
clone_size: .
cdr3_aa: CASSFLDRGFGEQYF
cdr3_nt: TGTGCCAGCAGCTTCTTGGACAGGGGATTCGGCGAGCAGTACTTC

cdr3_length: 16
v_call: TRBV4-1
j_call: TRBJ1-3
d_call: .
clone_size: .
cdr3_aa: CASSQDRWVSGNTIYF
cdr3_nt: TGCGCCAGCAGCCAAGATCGGTGGGTCTCTGGAAACACCATATATTTT

cdr3_length: 15
v_call: TRBV28
j_call: TRBJ1-5
d_call: TRBD1
clone_size: .
cdr3_aa: CASSPGTGGAQPQHF
cdr3_nt: TGTGCCAGCAGCCCCGGGACAGGGGGCGCGCAGCCCCAGCATTTT

cdr3_length: 14
v_call: TRBV29-1
j_call: TRBJ1-1
d_call: TRBD1
clone_size: .
cdr3_aa: CSVEGTGRGTEAFF
cdr3_nt: TGCAGCGTTGAAGGGACAGGCAGGGGGACTGAAGCTTTCTTT

cdr3_length: 16
v_call: TRBV15
j_call: TRBJ1-3
d_call: .
clone_size: few
cdr3_aa: CATSRERFSSGNTIYF
cdr3_nt: TGTGCCACCAGCAGAGAGAGATTCTCCTCTGGAAACACCATATATTTT

cdr3_length: 14
v_call: TRBV6-5
j_call: TRBJ2-7
d_call: .
clone_size: .
cdr3_aa: CATSISDKYYEQYF
cdr3_nt: TGTGCCACCTCCATATCGGACAAATACTACGAGCAGTACTTC

cdr3_length: 15
v_call: TRBV1
j_call: TRBJ2-5
d_call: .
clone_size: .
cdr3_aa: CTSSQDPSSFETQYF
cdr3_nt: TGCACCAGCAGCCAAGATCCGAGTAGCTTCGAGACCCAGTACTTC

cdr3_length: 14
v_call: TRBV19
j_call: TRBJ1-2
d_call: .
clone_size: .
cdr3_aa: CASSPGTANYGYTF
cdr3_nt: TGTGCCAGTAGTCCCGGGACCGCTAACTATGGCTACACCTTC

cdr3_length: 14
v_call: TRBV7-9
j_call: TRBJ1-5
d_call: .
clone_size: .
cdr3_aa: CASSSTETGKPQHF
cdr3_nt: TGTGCCAGCAGCTCGACTGAGACGGGGAAGCCCCAGCATTTT

cdr3_length: 11
v_call: TRBV28
j_call: TRBJ2-7
d_call: .
clone_size: .
cdr3_aa: CASSLSFEQYF
cdr3_nt: TGTGCCAGCAGTTTATCTTTCGAGCAGTACTTC